Below, one T cell receptor beta chain is given with its context. As yet, its antigen is unknown. The sample belongs to a study of T-cell reconstitution after alpha-beta-depleted transplantation in children. Study findings and constraints: The main origin of T-cell counts and diversity one year after transplant was newly produced T cells. Two months or so post-transplant, alpha-beta T cells reportedly derived from several hundred expanded graft clones. The high TCRbeta diversity at day 60 in some patients came from surviving recipient T cells and thymic progenitors.

The CDR3 has 14 residues. The V gene lost 8 bases and the J gene lost 4 bases, with 15 bases spanning the gap. Germline lookup yields CDR1 SGHRS and CDR2 YFSETQ. The authors prepared the TCRbeta library with unique molecular identifiers. TCRdb called the PCR reads again in MiXCR, with one record for every CDR3 protein. The data hold around 700,000 distinct CDR3 sequences, with about an eighth observed a single time. The chain has TRBV5-1 and TRBJ1-4, with a weak D call TRBD1 (5 bases). This sequence was found in a girl aged 2 to 9 with congenital amegakaryocytic thrombocytopenia, due to receive a stem cell transplant. This sample comprised PBMCs, obtained before TCRalphabeta/CD19-depleted stem cell transplant. The CDR3 spells CARKVDRHNEKLFF. As DNA, the CDR3 is TGCGCCAGGAAAGTTGACAGACATAATGAAAAACTGTTTTTT.